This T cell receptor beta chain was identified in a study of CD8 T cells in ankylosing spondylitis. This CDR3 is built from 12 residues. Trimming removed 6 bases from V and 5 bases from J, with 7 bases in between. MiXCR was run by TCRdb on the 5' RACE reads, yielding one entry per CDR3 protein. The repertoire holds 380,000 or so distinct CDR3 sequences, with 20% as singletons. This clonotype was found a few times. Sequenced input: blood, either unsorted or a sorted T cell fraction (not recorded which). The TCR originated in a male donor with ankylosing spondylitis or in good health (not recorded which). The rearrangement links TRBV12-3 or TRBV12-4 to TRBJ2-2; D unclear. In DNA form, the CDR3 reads TGTGCCAGCAGCAAAACAACCGGGGAGCTGTTTTTT. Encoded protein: CASSKTTGELFF.